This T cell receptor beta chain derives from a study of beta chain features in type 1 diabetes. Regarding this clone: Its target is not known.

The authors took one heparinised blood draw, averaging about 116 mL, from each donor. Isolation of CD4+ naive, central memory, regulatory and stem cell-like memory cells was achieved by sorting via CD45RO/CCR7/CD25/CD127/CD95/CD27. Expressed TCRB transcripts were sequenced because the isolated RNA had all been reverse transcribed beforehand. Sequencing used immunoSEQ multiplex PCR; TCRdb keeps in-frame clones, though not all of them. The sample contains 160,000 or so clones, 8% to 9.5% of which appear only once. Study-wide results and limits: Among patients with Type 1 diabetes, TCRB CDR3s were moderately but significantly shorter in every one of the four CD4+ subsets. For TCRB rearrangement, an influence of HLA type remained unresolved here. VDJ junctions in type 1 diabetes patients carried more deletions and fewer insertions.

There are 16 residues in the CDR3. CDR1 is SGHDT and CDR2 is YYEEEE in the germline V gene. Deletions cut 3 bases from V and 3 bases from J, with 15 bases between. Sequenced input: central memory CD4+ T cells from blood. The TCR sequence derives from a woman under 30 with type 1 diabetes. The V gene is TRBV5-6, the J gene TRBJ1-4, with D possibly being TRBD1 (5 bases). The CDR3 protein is CASSSPGVLANEKLFF. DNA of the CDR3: TGTGCCAGCAGCTCACCGGGGGTGTTGGCTAATGAAAAACTGTTTTTT.